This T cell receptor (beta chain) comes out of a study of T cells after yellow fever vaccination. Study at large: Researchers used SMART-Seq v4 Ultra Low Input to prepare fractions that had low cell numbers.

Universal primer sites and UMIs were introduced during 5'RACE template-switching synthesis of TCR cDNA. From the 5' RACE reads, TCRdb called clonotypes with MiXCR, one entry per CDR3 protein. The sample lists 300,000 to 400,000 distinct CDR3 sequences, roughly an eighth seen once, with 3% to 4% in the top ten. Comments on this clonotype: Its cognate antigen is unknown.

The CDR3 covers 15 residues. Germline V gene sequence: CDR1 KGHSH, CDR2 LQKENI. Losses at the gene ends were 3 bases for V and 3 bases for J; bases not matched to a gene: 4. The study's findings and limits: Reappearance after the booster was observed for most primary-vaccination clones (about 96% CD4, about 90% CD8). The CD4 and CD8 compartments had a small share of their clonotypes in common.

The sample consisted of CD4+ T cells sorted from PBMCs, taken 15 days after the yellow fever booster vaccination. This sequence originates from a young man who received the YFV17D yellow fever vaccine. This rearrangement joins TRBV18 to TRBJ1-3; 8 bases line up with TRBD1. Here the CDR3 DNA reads TGTGCCAGCTCACCTCAGGGGGCTAATGGAAACACCATATATTTT. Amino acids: CASSPQGANGNTIYF.